The 25 T cell receptor beta chains reported below all come from one sample, sequenced in a study of radiotherapy plus CTLA-4 blockade in lung cancer. This table comes from immunoSEQ multiplex PCR, and its TCRdb copy is limited to in-frame clones, with some not included. The table lists tens of thousands of clones, around nine tenths of them singletons. Sequences were derived from peripheral blood, sampled from a patient treated with radiotherapy plus ipilimumab. The source of these receptors is a human donor with non-small cell lung cancer that progressed on radiotherapy plus ipilimumab.

The chain recombines TRBV6-5 with TRBJ1-2, with TRBD1 as a possible D gene (5 bases). Trimming took off 2 bases at V and 0 bases at J, with 10 bases between the two ends. The CDR3 covers 15 residues. Germline CDR1 is MNHEY and CDR2 is SVGAGI. CDR3 DNA: TGTGCCAGCAGTTACGGGGCAGGTTCTAACTATGGCTACACCTTC. Residues: CASSYGAGSNYGYTF.

This clone was recorded only once. The CDR3 DNA reads as TGTGCCAGCTCACCACCCACGGTCCTCCCGGGTGAAAAACTGTTTTTT. Amino acids: CASSPPTVLPGEKLFF. The V gene is TRBV18, the J gene TRBJ1-4; unclear D gene. V was pared by 0 bases and J by 7 bases, with 15 bases between. This CDR3 spans 16 amino acids. Germline-derived CDR1 and CDR2 are KGHSH and LQKENI.

The V call is TRBV29-1, the J call TRBJ2-1, with 7 bases identical to TRBD2. There are 15 residues in the CDR3. Per germline, CDR1 SQVTM and CDR2 ANQGSEA. The V gene end was trimmed by 6 bases and the J gene end by 8 bases; junction bases not matched to a gene: 16. This CDR3 is CSVSDGLLGGDEQFF. DNA of the CDR3: TGCAGCGTCAGCGACGGACTCCTTGGGGGGGATGAGCAGTTCTTC.

The V call is TRBV5-1, the J call TRBJ2-5; 7 nucleotides line up with TRBD1. The CDR3 contains 14 residues. Germline V gene lookup returns CDR1 SGHRS and CDR2 YFSETQ. Trimming took 1 base from V and 5 from J; bases not matched to a gene: 5. The CDR3 is CASSLTGEKETQYF. CDR3 sequence (DNA): TGCGCCAGCAGCTTGACAGGGGAAAAGGAGACCCAGTACTTC.

This chain connects TRBV11-2 to TRBJ2-5; no firm D call. The J call may be incorrect, as the DNA end agrees better with TRBJ2-7. The CDR3 has 16 amino acids. Germline V lookup: CDR1 SGHAT, CDR2 FQNNGV. CDR3 loop: CASSSPLAESSYEQYF. CDR3 DNA: TGTGCCAGCAGCTCCCCGTTGGCTGAGAGCTCCTACGAGCAGTACTTC.

The rearrangement uses TRBV4-1 and TRBJ2-1; TRBD2 matches at 12 bases. V lost 4 bases and J lost 8; bases outside the gene matches: 12. Germline CDR1 and CDR2: MGHRA and YSYEKL. The CDR3 has 17 amino acids. The CDR3 nucleotides are TGCGCCAGCAGCCGATTCACGCTAGCGGGGGGGGTCTATGAGCAGTTCTTC. Translated, it gives CASSRFTLAGGVYEQFF.

The genes are TRBV5-4 and TRBJ2-5, with D maybe TRBD1 (5 bases). Germline assignment: CDR1 SGHNT and CDR2 YYREEE (reference sequence). V lost 2 bases and J lost 2, with 10 bases in between. The CDR3 length is 14 residues. This CDR3 reads CASSFRQLQETQYF. The CDR3 DNA is TGTGCCAGCAGCTTCCGACAGCTACAAGAGACCCAGTACTTC.

V gene TRBV14 combines with J gene TRBJ2-7, with TRBD1 matching over 10 bases. CDR3 length: 17 residues. Germline V gene data show CDR1 as SGHDN and CDR2 as FVKESK. V was clipped by 4 bases and J by 2 bases; unmatched bases: 11. The CDR3 region has the DNA TGTGCCAGCAGCCTCGGGACGGGGGACAGGGGAGCCTACGAGCAGTACTTC. This encodes CASSLGTGDRGAYEQYF. Looking up the rest from reference TRBV14 and TRBJ2-7 gives the full variable domain: EAGVTQFPSHSVIEKGQTVTLRCDPISGHDNLYWYRRVMGKEIKFLLHFVKESKQDESGMPNNRFLAERTGGTYSTLKVQPAELEDSGVYFCASSLGTGDRGAYEQYFGPGTRLTVT.

The rearrangement links TRBV4-2 to TRBJ1-2; possibly TRBD1 for D (6 bases). The CDR3 loop spans 16 amino acids. Germline CDR1 reads LGHNA; CDR2 reads YNFKEQ. The ends were cut back, 0 bases at V and 5 bases at J, with 16 bases in the middle. The CDR3 DNA sequence: TGTGCCAGCAGCCAAGAACAGGGCCAGGGCCGATATGGCTACACCTTC. This encodes CASSQEQGQGRYGYTF.

This chain links TRBV5-1 with TRBJ2-1, with D unresolved. Germline V gives CDR1 SGHRS, CDR2 YFSETQ. The CDR3 runs to 15 residues. Trimming took 6 bases from V and 0 from J, leaving 13 bases between them. In DNA form, the CDR3 reads TGCGCCAGCACGTCGCGCCTTTCCTCCTACAATGAGCAGTTCTTC. Protein: CASTSRLSSYNEQFF.

This chain links TRBV28 with TRBJ2-7; D is possibly TRBD2 (5 bases). This CDR3 has 15 residues. V lost 1 base and J lost 0, with 10 bases in between. Germline V lookup: CDR1 MDHEN, CDR2 SYDVKM. CDR3: CASSLSGLTSYEQYF. The CDR3 nucleotides read TGTGCCAGCAGTTTATCAGGACTTACCTCCTACGAGCAGTACTTC.

CDR3 in DNA: TGTGCCAGCAGTTACTCAAGGGTTGGGGCCGGGGAGCTGTTTTTT. As protein: CASSYSRVGAGELFF. The genes are TRBV6-6 and TRBJ2-2, with no clear D. Germline V gene sequence: CDR1 MNHNY, CDR2 SVGAGI (reference sequence). This CDR3 is built from 15 residues. V lost 0 bases, J lost 6 bases, and 11 bases lay in between.

The rearrangement joins TRBV7-9 to TRBJ1-6; D is uncertain. This CDR3 contains 14 residues. Germline V gene lookup returns CDR1 SEHNR and CDR2 FQNEAQ (reference sequence). The ends were cut back, 1 base at V and 8 bases at J, with 9 bases in the middle. The chain's CDR3 is CASSLGGMDSPLHF. The CDR3, as DNA: TGTGCCAGCAGCTTAGGTGGTATGGATTCACCCCTCCACTTT. The variable domain in full, completed from reference TRBV7-9 and TRBJ1-6, reads DTGVSQNPRHKITKRGQNVTFRCDPISEHNRLYWYRQTLGQGPEFLTYFQNEAQLEKSRLLSDRFSAERPKGSFSTLEIQRTEQGDSAMYLCASSLGGMDSPLHFGNGTRLTVT.

The V call is TRBV15, the J call TRBJ1-2, with D hard to call. CDR1 and CDR2 from the germline V gene are LNHNV and YYDKDF (reference sequence). V was cut by 1 base and J by 2 bases, with 14 bases left in between. The CDR3 consists of 16 residues. This CDR3 reads CATSRGRIGQNYGYTF. Here the CDR3 DNA reads TGTGCCACCAGCAGAGGTCGTATCGGGCAGAACTATGGCTACACCTTC. The full variable domain, with the rest looked up from reference TRBV15 and TRBJ1-2, is DAMVIQNPRYQVTQFGKPVTLSCSQTLNHNVMYWYQQKSSQAPKLLFHYYDKDFNNEADTPDNFQSRRPNTSFCFLDIRSPGLGDTAMYLCATSRGRIGQNYGYTFGSGTRLTVV.

The CDR3 bases are TGTGCCAGTAGTTCGGGTCGGGGGGAGACCCAGTACTTC. Protein product: CASSSGRGETQYF. The chain has TRBV19 and TRBJ2-5, with D perhaps TRBD2 (6 bases). V shed 5 bases and J shed 5 bases, with 12 bases lying between them. The CDR3 contains 13 residues. Per the germline V gene, CDR1 is LNHDA and CDR2 is SQIVND (reference sequence).

A remark on this clone: The junction and the germline gene differ at one end; a read error may be behind it. J is TRBJ2-7 and V is TRBV18; possibly TRBD2 for D (5 bases). The CDR3 is 12 amino acids. The germline V gene encodes CDR1 KGHSH and CDR2 LQKENI. As DNA, the CDR3 is TGTGCCAGCTCACCCGGGCCCTTGGTGGGAGTCTTC. This encodes CASSPGPLVGVF.

This clone was counted a single time. The chain carries TRBV5-6 and TRBJ2-5; 10 positions agree with TRBD1. This CDR3 has 16 amino acids. The junction had 11 bases not matched to a gene; V was cut back by 4 bases and J by 5 bases. CDR1 is SGHDT and CDR2 is YYEEEE in the germline V gene. DNA of the CDR3: TGTGCCAGCAGCACCACCGGGACAGGGGCTCGCGAGACCCAGTACTTC. Protein product: CASSTTGTGARETQYF.

The CDR3 is CASSVGGGKANEKLFF. The CDR3 DNA is TGTGCCAGCAGCGTAGGAGGGGGGAAAGCTAATGAAAAACTGTTTTTT. The chain couples TRBV9 to TRBJ1-4; D perhaps matches TRBD1 (6 bases). This CDR3 is built from 16 residues. Trimming removed 0 bases from V and 3 bases from J, with 12 bases in between. The germline V gene has CDR1 SGDLS and CDR2 YYNGEE.

This clone was found a few times. The chain joins TRBV28 to TRBJ2-7; D may correspond to TRBD1 or TRBD2 (5 bases each). Looked up from germline, CDR1 is MDHEN and CDR2 is SYDVKM. V lost 1 base to trimming and J lost 7 bases, with 8 bases between them. This CDR3 comprises 12 residues. The CDR3 region has the DNA TGTGCCAGCAGTTTATATGGGGGTGAGCAGTACTTC. This encodes CASSLYGGEQYF.

The chain employs TRBV27 and TRBJ2-1, with TRBD2 matching over 8 bases. Germline CDR1 MNHEY, CDR2 SMNVEV (reference sequence). J lost 5 bases, V lost 3 bases, and 18 bases had no gene match. The CDR3 runs 19 residues. The CDR3 DNA reads TGTGCCAGCAGTTTCTTCGAACCCCGCGGGAGGCCCCTTGACAATGAGCAGTTCTTC. It codes for CASSFFEPRGRPLDNEQFF.

This sequence joins TRBV7-2 and TRBJ2-5; no clear D. This CDR3 has 11 amino acids. Germline V lookup: CDR1 SGHTA, CDR2 FQGNSA. V lost 5 bases and J lost 5, with 6 bases in between. The CDR3, as DNA: TGTGCCAGCAGCCCCAAGGAGACCCAGTACTTC. It yields the protein CASSPKETQYF.

The chain carries TRBV7-2 and TRBJ1-5, with a tentative D call TRBD1 (6 bases). This CDR3 spans 13 amino acids. Trimming took off 5 bases at V and 7 bases at J, with 12 bases between the two ends. Per the germline V gene, CDR1 is SGHTA and CDR2 is FQGNSA. The CDR3 DNA follows: TGTGCCAGCAGCGGGGGCGCGAGGCAGCCCCAGCATTTT. Encoded protein: CASSGGARQPQHF.

This rearrangement joins TRBV5-1 to TRBJ2-5, with 11 bases that match TRBD1. Germline loops: CDR1 SGHRS, CDR2 YFSETQ. After removal of 3 bases from V and 5 bases from J, the junction contained 3 bases not matched to a gene. This CDR3 spans 14 amino acids. Here the CDR3 reads CASSSDRGRETQYF. The CDR3 nucleotides read TGCGCCAGCAGCTCGGACAGGGGGCGTGAGACCCAGTACTTC.

The V call is TRBV19, the J call TRBJ2-7; D is unresolved. The length of the CDR3 is 14 residues. Germline loops: CDR1 LNHDA, CDR2 SQIVND (reference sequence). Trimming took off 3 bases at V and 0 bases at J, with 9 bases between the two ends. The DNA of the CDR3 is TGTGCCAGTAGTATGGTACAGAGCTCCTACGAGCAGTACTTC. It encodes CASSMVQSSYEQYF.

The chain is built from TRBV12-5 and TRBJ2-7; possible D gene TRBD1, 5 bases. The CDR3 length is 13 residues. Trimming cost V 5 bases and J 1 base, with 9 bases left between them. Germline assignment: CDR1 LGHNT and CDR2 FRNRAP. CDR3 nucleotides: TGTGCTAGTGGTACGGACATGTCCTACGAGCAGTACTTC. It specifies CASGTDMSYEQYF.